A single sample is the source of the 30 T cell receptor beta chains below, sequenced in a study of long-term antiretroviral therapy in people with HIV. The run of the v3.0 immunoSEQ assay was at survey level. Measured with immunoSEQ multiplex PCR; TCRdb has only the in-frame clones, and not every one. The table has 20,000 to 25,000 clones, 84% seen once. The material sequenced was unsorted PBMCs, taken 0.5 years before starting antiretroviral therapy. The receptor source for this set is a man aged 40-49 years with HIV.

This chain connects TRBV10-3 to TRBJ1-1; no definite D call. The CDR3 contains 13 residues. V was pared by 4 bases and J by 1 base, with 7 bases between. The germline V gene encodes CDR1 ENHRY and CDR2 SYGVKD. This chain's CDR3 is CAISAEGNTEAFF. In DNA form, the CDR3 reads TGTGCCATCAGTGCGGAAGGGAACACTGAAGCTTTCTTT.

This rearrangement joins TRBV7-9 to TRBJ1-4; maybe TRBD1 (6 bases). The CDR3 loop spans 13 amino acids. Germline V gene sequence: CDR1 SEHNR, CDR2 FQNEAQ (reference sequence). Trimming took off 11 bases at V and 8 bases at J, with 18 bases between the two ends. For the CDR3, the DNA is TGTGCCTGCACGACAGGTAGGGGCGAAAAACTGTTTTTT. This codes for CACTTGRGEKLFF.

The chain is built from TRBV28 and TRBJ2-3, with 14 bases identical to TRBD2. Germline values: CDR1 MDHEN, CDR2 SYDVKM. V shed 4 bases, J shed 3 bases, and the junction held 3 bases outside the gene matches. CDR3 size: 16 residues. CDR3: CASSSWTSGGTDTQYF. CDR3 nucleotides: TGTGCCAGCAGTTCCTGGACTAGCGGGGGGACAGATACGCAGTATTTT.

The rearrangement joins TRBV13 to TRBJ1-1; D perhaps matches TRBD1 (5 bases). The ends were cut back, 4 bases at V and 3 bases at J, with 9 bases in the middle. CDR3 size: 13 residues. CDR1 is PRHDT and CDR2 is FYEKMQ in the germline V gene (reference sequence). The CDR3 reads CASSSAGDTEAFF. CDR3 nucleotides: TGTGCCAGCAGCTCTGCGGGGGACACTGAAGCTTTCTTT.

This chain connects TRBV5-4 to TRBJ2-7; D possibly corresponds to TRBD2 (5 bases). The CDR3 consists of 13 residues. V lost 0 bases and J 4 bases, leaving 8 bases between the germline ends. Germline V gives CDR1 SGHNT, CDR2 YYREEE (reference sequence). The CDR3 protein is CASSLGTQYEQYF. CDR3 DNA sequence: TGTGCCAGCAGCTTGGGGACTCAATACGAGCAGTACTTC. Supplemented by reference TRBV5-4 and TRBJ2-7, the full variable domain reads ETGVTQSPTHLIKTRGQQVTLRCSSQSGHNTVSWYQQALGQGPQFIFQYYREEENGRGNFPPRFSGLQFPNYSSELNVNALELDDSALYLCASSLGTQYEQYFGPGTRLTVT.

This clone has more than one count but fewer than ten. Here the CDR3 DNA reads TGTGCCAGCAGCTTATCGGGGTGGGACACCGGGGAGCTGTTTTTT. Encoded protein: CASSLSGWDTGELFF. This chain links TRBV7-9 with TRBJ2-2; D is perhaps TRBD2 (5 bases). This CDR3 region has 15 residues. V dropped 2 bases and J dropped 3 bases, with 10 bases sitting between them. Germline values: CDR1 SEHNR, CDR2 FQNEAQ (reference sequence).

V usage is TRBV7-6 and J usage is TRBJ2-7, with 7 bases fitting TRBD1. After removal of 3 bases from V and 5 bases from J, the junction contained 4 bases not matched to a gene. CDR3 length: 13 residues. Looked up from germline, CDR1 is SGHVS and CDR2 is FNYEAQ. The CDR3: CASSFGQDNEQYF. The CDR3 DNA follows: TGTGCCAGCAGCTTTGGACAGGATAACGAGCAGTACTTC.

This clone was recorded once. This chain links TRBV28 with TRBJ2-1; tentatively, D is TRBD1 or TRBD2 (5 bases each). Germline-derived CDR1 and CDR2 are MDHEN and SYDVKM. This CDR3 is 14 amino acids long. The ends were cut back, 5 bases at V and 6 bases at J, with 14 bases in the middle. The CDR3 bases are TGTGCCAGCAGTGGGGACGTTACGGGCAATGAGCAGTTCTTC. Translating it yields CASSGDVTGNEQFF. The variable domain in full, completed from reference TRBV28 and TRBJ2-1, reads DVKVTQSSRYLVKRTGEKVFLECVQDMDHENMFWYRQDPGLGLRLIYFSYDVKMKEKGDIPEGYSVSREKKERFSLILESASTNQTSMYLCASSGDVTGNEQFFGPGTRLTVL.

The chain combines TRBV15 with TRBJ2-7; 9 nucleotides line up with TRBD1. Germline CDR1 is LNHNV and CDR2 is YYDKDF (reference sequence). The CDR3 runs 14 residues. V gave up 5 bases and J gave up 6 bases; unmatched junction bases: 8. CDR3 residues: CATSPHRGLGEQYF. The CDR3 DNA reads TGTGCCACCAGCCCACACAGGGGGCTTGGCGAGCAGTACTTC.

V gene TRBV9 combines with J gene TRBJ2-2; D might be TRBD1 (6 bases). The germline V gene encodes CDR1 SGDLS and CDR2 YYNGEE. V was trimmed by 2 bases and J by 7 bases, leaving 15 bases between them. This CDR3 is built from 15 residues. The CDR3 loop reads CASSVRGGPGGELFF. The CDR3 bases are TGTGCCAGCAGCGTCAGAGGGGGTCCCGGCGGGGAGCTGTTTTTT. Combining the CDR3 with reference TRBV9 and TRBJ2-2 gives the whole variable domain DSGVTQTPKHLITATGQRVTLRCSPRSGDLSVYWYQQSLDQGLQFLIQYYNGEERAKGNILERFSAQQFPDLHSELNLSSLELGDSALYFCASSVRGGPGGELFFGEGSRLTVL.

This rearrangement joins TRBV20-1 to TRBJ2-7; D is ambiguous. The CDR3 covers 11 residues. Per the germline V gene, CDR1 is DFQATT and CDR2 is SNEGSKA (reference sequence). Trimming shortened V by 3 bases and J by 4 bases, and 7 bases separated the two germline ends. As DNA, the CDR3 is TGCAGTGCTAGCCTCCAGTACGAGCAGTACTTC. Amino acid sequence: CSASLQYEQYF.

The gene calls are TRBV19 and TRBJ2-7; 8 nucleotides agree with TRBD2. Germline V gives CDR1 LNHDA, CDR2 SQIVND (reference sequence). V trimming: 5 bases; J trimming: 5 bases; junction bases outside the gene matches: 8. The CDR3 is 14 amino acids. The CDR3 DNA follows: TGTGCCAGTAGTCCGGGACTAGGTCCCAACGAGCAGTACTTC. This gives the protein CASSPGLGPNEQYF.

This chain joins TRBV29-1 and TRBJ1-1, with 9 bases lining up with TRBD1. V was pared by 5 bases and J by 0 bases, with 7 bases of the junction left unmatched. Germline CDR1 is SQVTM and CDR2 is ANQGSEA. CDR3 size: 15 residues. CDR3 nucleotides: TGCAGCGTTAGAACAGGGGGCCGCATGAACACTGAAGCTTTCTTT. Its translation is CSVRTGGRMNTEAFF. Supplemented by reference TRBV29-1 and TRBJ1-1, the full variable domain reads SAVISQKPSRDICQRGTSLTIQCQVDSQVTMMFWYRQQPGQSLTLIATANQGSEATYESGFVIDKFPISRPNLTFSTLTVSNMSPEDSSIYLCSVRTGGRMNTEAFFGQGTRLTVV.

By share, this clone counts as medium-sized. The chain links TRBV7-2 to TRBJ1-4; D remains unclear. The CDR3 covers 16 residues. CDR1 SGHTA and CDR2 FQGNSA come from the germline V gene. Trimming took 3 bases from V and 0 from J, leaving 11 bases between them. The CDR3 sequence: CASSLTPFATNEKLFF. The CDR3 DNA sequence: TGTGCCAGCAGCTTGACACCCTTCGCAACTAATGAAAAACTGTTTTTT.

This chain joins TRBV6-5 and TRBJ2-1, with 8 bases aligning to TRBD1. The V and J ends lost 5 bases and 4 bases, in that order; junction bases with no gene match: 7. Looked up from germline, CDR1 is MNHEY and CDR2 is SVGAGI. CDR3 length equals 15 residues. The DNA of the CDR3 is TGTGCCAGCAGTGGGGACAGGTCAAAGTACAATGAGCAGTTCTTC. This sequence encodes CASSGDRSKYNEQFF.

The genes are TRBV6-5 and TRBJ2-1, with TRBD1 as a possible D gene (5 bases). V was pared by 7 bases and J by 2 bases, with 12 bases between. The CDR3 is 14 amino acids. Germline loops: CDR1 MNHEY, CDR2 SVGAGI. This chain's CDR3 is CASTRGATYNEQFF. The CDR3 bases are TGTGCCAGCACCCGTGGGGCAACCTACAATGAGCAGTTCTTC.

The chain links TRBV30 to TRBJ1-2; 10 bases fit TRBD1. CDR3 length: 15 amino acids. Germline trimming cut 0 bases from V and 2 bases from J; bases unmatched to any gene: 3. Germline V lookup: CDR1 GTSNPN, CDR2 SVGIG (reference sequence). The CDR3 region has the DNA TGTGCCTGGAGTGTACTGGGACAGGGGAACTATGGCTACACCTTC. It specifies CAWSVLGQGNYGYTF.

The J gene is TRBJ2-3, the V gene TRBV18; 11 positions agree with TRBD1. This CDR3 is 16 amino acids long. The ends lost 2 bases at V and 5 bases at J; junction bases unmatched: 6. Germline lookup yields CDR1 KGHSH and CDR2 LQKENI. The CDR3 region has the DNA TGTGCCAGCTCACCAAGGACAGGGGGCGGAGAAGATACGCAGTATTTT. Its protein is CASSPRTGGGEDTQYF. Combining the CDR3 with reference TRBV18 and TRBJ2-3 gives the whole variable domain NAGVMQNPRHLVRRRGQEARLRCSPMKGHSHVYWYRQLPEEGLKFMVYLQKENIIDESGMPKERFSAEFPKEGPSILRIQQVVRGDSAAYFCASSPRTGGGEDTQYFGPGTRLTVL.

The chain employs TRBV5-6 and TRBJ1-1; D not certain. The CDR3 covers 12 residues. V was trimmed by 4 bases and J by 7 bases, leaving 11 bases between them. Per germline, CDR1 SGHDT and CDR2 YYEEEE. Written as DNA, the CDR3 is TGTGCCAGCAGCCTAAGGGCTTTTGAAGCTTTCTTT. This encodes CASSLRAFEAFF.

In DNA, the CDR3 is TGCGCCAGCAGCTTGGGCAGGGAATCCCACGAGCAGTACTTC. Translation: CASSLGRESHEQYF. The V and J genes are TRBV5-1 and TRBJ2-7, with a weak D call TRBD1 (5 bases). The CDR3 is 14 residues long. The germline CDR1 and CDR2 sequences are SGHRS and YFSETQ. V was trimmed by 0 bases and J by 5 bases, leaving 12 bases between them.

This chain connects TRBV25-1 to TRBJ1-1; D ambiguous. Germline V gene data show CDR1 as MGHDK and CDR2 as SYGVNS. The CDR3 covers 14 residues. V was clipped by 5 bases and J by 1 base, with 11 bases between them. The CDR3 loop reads CASSPWEGNTEAFF. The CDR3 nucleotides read TGTGCCAGCAGTCCCTGGGAGGGGAACACTGAAGCTTTCTTT.

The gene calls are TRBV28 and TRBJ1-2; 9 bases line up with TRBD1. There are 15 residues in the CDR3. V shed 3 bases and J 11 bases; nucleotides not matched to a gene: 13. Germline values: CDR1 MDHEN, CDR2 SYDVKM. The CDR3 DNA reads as TGTGCCAGCAGTTTGTCACGGTCCGGGACAGGGCATTACACCTTC. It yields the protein CASSLSRSGTGHYTF.

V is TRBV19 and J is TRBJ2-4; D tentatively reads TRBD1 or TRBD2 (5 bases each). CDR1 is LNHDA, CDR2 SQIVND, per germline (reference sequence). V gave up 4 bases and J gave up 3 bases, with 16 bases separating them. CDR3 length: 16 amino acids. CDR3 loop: CASSTQRSGSKNIQYF. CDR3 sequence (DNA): TGTGCCAGTAGTACCCAAAGGTCAGGGAGCAAAAACATTCAGTACTTC.

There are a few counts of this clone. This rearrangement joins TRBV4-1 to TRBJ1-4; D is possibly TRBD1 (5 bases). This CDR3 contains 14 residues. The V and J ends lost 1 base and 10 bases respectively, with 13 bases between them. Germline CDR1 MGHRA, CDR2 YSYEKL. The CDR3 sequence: CASSQAPGIGKLFF. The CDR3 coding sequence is TGCGCCAGCAGCCAAGCGCCAGGGATCGGAAAACTGTTTTTT.

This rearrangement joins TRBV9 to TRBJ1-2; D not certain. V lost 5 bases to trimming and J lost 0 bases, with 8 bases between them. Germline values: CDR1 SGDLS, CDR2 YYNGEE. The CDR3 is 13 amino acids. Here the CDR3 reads CASRGIANYGYTF. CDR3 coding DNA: TGTGCCAGCAGGGGGATAGCTAACTATGGCTACACCTTC.

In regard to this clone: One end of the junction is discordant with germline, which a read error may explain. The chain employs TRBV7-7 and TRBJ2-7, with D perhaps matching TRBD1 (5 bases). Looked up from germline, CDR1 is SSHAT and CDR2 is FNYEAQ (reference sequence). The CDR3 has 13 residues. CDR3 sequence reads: CASSLGANYEQYF. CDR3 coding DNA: TGTGCTAGCAGCTTAGGGGCAAACTACGAGCAGTACTTC.

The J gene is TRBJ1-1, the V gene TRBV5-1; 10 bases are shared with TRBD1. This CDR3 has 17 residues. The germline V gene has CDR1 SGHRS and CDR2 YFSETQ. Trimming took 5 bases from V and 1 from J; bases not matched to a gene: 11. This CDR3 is CASSSPDRGQWNTEAFF. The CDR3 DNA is TGCGCCAGCAGTTCCCCTGACAGGGGGCAGTGGAACACTGAAGCTTTCTTT.

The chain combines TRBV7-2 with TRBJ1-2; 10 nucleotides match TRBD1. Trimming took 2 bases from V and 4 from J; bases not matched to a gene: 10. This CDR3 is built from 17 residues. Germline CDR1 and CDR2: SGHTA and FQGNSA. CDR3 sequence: CASSLMIGTGAAYGYTF. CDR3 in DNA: TGTGCCAGCAGCTTAATGATAGGGACAGGGGCCGCCTATGGCTACACCTTC.

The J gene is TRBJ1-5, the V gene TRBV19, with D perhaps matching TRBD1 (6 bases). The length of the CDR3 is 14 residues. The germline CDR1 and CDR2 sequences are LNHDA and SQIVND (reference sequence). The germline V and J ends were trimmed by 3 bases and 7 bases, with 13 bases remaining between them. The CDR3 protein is CASSMGRGSQPQHF. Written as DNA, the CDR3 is TGTGCCAGTAGTATGGGCAGGGGTAGCCAGCCCCAGCATTTT.

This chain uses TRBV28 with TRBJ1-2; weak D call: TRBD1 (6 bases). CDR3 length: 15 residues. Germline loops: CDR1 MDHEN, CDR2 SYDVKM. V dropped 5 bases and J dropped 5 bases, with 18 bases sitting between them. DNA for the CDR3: TGTGCCAGCAGTCCCCCGACAGGAATGTCTTATGGCTACACCTTC. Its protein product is CASSPPTGMSYGYTF.